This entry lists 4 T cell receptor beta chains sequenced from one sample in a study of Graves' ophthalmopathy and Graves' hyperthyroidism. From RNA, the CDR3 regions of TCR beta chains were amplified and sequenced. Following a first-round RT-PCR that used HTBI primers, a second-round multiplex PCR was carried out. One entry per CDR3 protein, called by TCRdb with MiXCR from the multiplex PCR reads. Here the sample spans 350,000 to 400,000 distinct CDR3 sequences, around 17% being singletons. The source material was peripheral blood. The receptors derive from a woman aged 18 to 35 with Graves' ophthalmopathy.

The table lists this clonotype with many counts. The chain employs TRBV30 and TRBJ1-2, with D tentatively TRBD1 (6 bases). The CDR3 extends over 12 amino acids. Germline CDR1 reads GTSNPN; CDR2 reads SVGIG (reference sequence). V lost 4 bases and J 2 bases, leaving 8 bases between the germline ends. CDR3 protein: CAWTDSNYGYTF. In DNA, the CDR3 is TGTGCCTGGACGGACAGCAACTATGGCTACACCTTC. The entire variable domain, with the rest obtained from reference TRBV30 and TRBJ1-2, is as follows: SQTIHQWPATLVQPVGSPLSLECTVEGTSNPNLYWYRQAAGRGLQLLFYSVGIGQISSEVPQNLSASRPQDRQFILSSKKLLLSDSGFYLCAWTDSNYGYTFGSGTRLTVV.

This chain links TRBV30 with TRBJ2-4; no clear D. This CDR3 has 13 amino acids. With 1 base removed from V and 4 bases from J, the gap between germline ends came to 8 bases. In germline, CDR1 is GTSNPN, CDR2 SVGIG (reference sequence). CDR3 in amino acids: CAWSDLGKNIQYF. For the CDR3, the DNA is TGTGCCTGGAGTGACTTGGGGAAAAACATTCAGTACTTC.

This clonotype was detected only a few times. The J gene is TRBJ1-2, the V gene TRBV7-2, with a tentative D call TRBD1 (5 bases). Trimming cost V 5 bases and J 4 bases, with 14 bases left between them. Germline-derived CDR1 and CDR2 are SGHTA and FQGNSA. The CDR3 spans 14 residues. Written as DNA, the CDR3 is TGTGCCAGCAGCGGGCAGGGCTACCGCTATGGCTACACCTTC. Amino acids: CASSGQGYRYGYTF.

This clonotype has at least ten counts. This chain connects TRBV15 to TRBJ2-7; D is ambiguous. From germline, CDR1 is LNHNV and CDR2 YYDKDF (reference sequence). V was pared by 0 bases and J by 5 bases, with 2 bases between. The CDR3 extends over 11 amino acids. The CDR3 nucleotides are TGTGCCACCAGCAGAGATGACGAGCAGTACTTC. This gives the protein CATSRDDEQYF.